A single sample is the source of the 27 T cell receptor beta chains below, sequenced in a study of blood T cells in healthy people across ages. For the second PCR, which ran for about 6 to 11 cycles, a sample-barcoded 5' primer and a J-beta primer mix were used. A single record per CDR3 protein comes from TCRdb applying MiXCR to the 5' RACE reads. The sample includes around 800,000 distinct CDR3 sequences, roughly 46% seen only once; the top ten take 18%. Sequenced material: blood. The receptors come from a man of 80 years or more in good health.

This clonotype turned up a few times. The CDR3 coding sequence is TGTGCCAGTATAACAGGGGATGCGAGCGGGAGGGCCGGGTCCCTTGAAGAGACCCAGTACTTC. Amino acid sequence: CASITGDASGRAGSLEETQYF. The chain joins TRBV3-1 to TRBJ2-5, with 10 positions matching TRBD2. V dropped 9 bases and J dropped 3; count of bases not matched to a gene: 28. The CDR3 runs 21 residues. CDR1 is LGHDT, CDR2 YNNKEL, per germline (reference sequence).

The count of this clonotype is one. This chain uses TRBV29-1 with TRBJ1-5; TRBD1 agrees at 8 bases. CDR1 is SQVTM, CDR2 ANQGSEA, per germline. Losses at the gene ends were 8 bases for V and 2 bases for J; bases not matched to a gene: 8. This CDR3 is built from 14 residues. CDR3 nucleotide sequence: TGCAGCTTCAATACAGGGGGAGGCAATCAGCCCCAGCATTTT. Translation: CSFNTGGGNQPQHF.

This clonotype has more than one count but fewer than ten. The gene calls are TRBV6-2 or TRBV6-3 and TRBJ2-1; D is possibly TRBD1 or TRBD2 (5 bases each). Near its end, the DNA agrees better with TRBJ2-7, so the J call may be wrong. The germline gives CDR1 MNHEY, CDR2 SVGEGT. CDR3 length: 15 residues. The CDR3 DNA reads as TGTGCCAGCAAACCAGGGAGAGTCTCCTACAATGAGCAGTACTTC. This gives the protein CASKPGRVSYNEQYF.

The rearrangement links TRBV25-1 to TRBJ1-2; 7 nucleotides agree with TRBD1. The CDR3 has 12 amino acids. Trimming removed 7 bases from V and 8 bases from J; junction bases left unmatched: 7. Germline CDR1 and CDR2: MGHDK and SYGVNS. The CDR3 reads CASTDIQGGYTF. For the CDR3, the DNA is TGTGCCAGCACTGATATACAGGGGGGCTACACCTTC.

Worth noting for this clonotype: This may come from a read error, since a much larger clone is one base off. The V gene is TRBV12-3 or TRBV12-4, the J gene TRBJ2-4; D is tentatively TRBD1 or TRBD2 (5 bases each). The assigned J gene may be wrong: the sequence end matches TRBJ2-7 better. This CDR3 contains 15 residues. CDR3 DNA sequence: TGTGCCGGCAGTTTAACCGGGACGTCCCCCTACGAGCAGTACTTC. Translating gives CAGSLTGTSPYEQYF.

The genes are TRBV27 and TRBJ2-7; TRBD2 is a possible D gene (6 bases). Looked up from germline, CDR1 is MNHEY and CDR2 is SMNVEV (reference sequence). The CDR3 contains 15 residues. V lost 2 bases, J lost 6 bases, and 17 bases lay in between. CDR3 residues: CASSLAPSGVVEQYF. The CDR3 nucleotides read TGTGCCAGCAGTTTAGCCCCATCGGGAGTAGTCGAGCAGTACTTC.

The rearrangement uses TRBV5-1 and TRBJ2-7; TRBD1 matches 7 bases. The CDR3 length is 14 residues. V trimming: 4 bases; J trimming: 6 bases; junction bases outside the gene matches: 10. From germline, CDR1 is SGHRS and CDR2 YFSETQ. The CDR3 is CASSLGQEVSEQYF. The CDR3 DNA reads as TGCGCCAGCAGCCTCGGACAGGAGGTGTCCGAGCAGTACTTC.

This clonotype was observed a handful of times. DNA for the CDR3: TGTGCCATCAGTGTCGTACAGGGGCTGGCGGGAGTAGGTACGCAGTATTTT. Translating it yields CAISVVQGLAGVGTQYF. V and J are TRBV10-3 and TRBJ2-3; D could derive from TRBD1 or TRBD2 (7 bases each). CDR3 length: 17 residues. V lost 4 bases, J lost 8 bases, and 25 bases lay in between. In germline, CDR1 is ENHRY, CDR2 SYGVKD.

The chain has TRBV7-2 and TRBJ2-5, with 7 bases that match TRBD2. The CDR3 length is 16 residues. J gave up 1 base and V 0 bases, and 5 bases lay outside the gene matches. Per the germline V gene, CDR1 is SGHTA and CDR2 is FQGNSA. Here the CDR3 reads CASSLAASSGQETQYF. For the CDR3, the DNA is TGTGCCAGCAGCTTAGCGGCGTCTAGCGGCCAAGAGACCCAGTACTTC. The full variable domain, completed using reference TRBV7-2 and TRBJ2-5, is GAGVSQSPSNKVTEKGKDVELRCDPISGHTALYWYRQSLGQGLEFLIYFQGNSAPDKSGLPSDRFSAERTGGSVSTLTIQRTQQEDSAVYLCASSLAASSGQETQYFGPGTRLLVL.

This sequence joins TRBV6-6 and TRBJ2-5, with no clear D. The CDR3 is 11 residues long. Trimming took 7 bases from V and 5 from J, leaving 8 bases between them. Per germline, CDR1 MNHNY and CDR2 SVGAGI (reference sequence). CDR3 loop: CASNEEETQYF. For the CDR3, the DNA is TGTGCCAGCAATGAGGAGGAGACCCAGTACTTC.

The chain carries TRBV4-3 and TRBJ2-7; TRBD2 aligns across 8 bases. CDR1 LGHNA and CDR2 YSLEER come from the germline V gene. V shed 2 bases and J 7 bases; nucleotides not matched to a gene: 13. This CDR3 has 16 amino acids. CDR3 bases: TGCGCCAGCAGCCAATTCTCTAGCGGGCAATACAATGAGCAGTACTTC. This translates into CASSQFSSGQYNEQYF.

This clonotype has more than one count but fewer than ten. J is TRBJ1-2 and V is TRBV20-1; 9 nucleotides agree with TRBD1. From germline, CDR1 is DFQATT and CDR2 SNEGSKA (reference sequence). This CDR3 has 13 amino acids. Trimming removed 5 bases from V and 7 bases from J; junction bases left unmatched: 8. The CDR3 DNA reads TGCAGTGCTCCGGGACAGGGACACCCTGGCTACACCTTC. Protein sequence: CSAPGQGHPGYTF.

This chain joins TRBV7-9 and TRBJ1-2; the D is unclear. Per the germline V gene, CDR1 is SEHNR and CDR2 is FQNEAQ (reference sequence). The CDR3 spans 14 residues. The V end lost 4 bases, the J end lost 0 bases, and 9 bases lay between the germline ends. CDR3 residues: CASSYSTSNYGYTF. CDR3 DNA: TGTGCCAGCAGCTACAGTACTTCTAACTATGGCTACACCTTC.

This clonotype is a singleton in its sample. At one end the junction does not follow the germline gene, possibly because of a read error. The J gene is TRBJ2-1, the V gene TRBV20-1, with TRBD2 matching over 12 bases. CDR3 length equals 15 residues. Germline CDR1 is DFQATT and CDR2 is SNEGSKA (reference sequence). The CDR3 DNA reads as TGCAGTGCTAGAGATGGGACTAGCGGGTTCAATGAGCAGATCTTC. Translated, it gives CSARDGTSGFNEQIF.

In its sample, this clonotype was seen once. The V and J genes are TRBV15 and TRBJ2-2; TRBD2 matches at 7 bases. V trimming: 1 base; J trimming: 6 bases; junction bases outside the gene matches: 2. Germline-derived CDR1 and CDR2 are LNHNV and YYDKDF (reference sequence). This CDR3 is 14 amino acids long. This CDR3 reads CATSRGGGPGELFF. The DNA of the CDR3 is TGTGCCACCAGCAGAGGGGGGGGACCCGGGGAGCTGTTTTTT.

This CDR3 reads CASSLEQGIWADTQYF. As DNA, the CDR3 is TGTGCCAGCAGCTTGGAACAAGGGATTTGGGCAGATACGCAGTATTTT. The chain uses TRBV5-6 and TRBJ2-3, with D unresolved. V was cut by 0 bases and J by 4 bases, with 15 bases left in between. The CDR3 covers 16 residues. Germline V gives CDR1 SGHDT, CDR2 YYEEEE.

This chain uses TRBV29-1 with TRBJ2-5, with TRBD2 as a possible D gene (6 bases). The length of the CDR3 is 13 residues. Germline V lookup: CDR1 SQVTM, CDR2 ANQGSEA. The germline V and J ends were trimmed by 3 bases and 4 bases, with 12 bases remaining between them. CDR3 DNA sequence: TGCAGCGTTGATGAGGGCGGGGCAGAGACCCAGTACTTC. This codes for CSVDEGGAETQYF.

This clonotype was counted a few times. The chain combines TRBV20-1 with TRBJ2-1; no firm D call. The CDR3 totals 13 residues. V dropped 3 bases and J dropped 5 bases, with 11 bases sitting between them. Per germline, CDR1 DFQATT and CDR2 SNEGSKA (reference sequence). The CDR3 nucleotides are TGCAGTGCTAGTCCTACTCGCGACAATGAGCAGTTCTTC. Its protein product is CSASPTRDNEQFF.

V usage is TRBV24-1 and J usage is TRBJ1-2; D may be TRBD1 (5 bases). The CDR3 sequence is 14 residues long. The V gene lost 6 bases and the J gene lost 4 bases, with 14 bases spanning the gap. Germline CDR1 reads KGHDR; CDR2 reads SFDVKD. For the CDR3, the DNA is TGTGCCACCAGTCCGCCGGGGGAGCCCTATGGCTACACCTTC. Protein sequence: CATSPPGEPYGYTF.

The CDR3 region is CASSLQARRGQPQHF. CDR3 bases: TGTGCCAGCAGCTTACAGGCTCGGCGTGGTCAGCCCCAGCATTTT. This chain joins TRBV7-2 and TRBJ1-5, with D unresolved. V lost 2 bases and J 6 bases, leaving 14 bases between the germline ends. The CDR3 runs 15 residues. Germline CDR1 SGHTA, CDR2 FQGNSA.

This clonotype appeared a single time. The chain combines TRBV20-1 with TRBJ2-5; D is unresolved. The germline V gene encodes CDR1 DFQATT and CDR2 SNEGSKA (reference sequence). V gave up 0 bases and J gave up 1 base, with 12 bases separating them. The CDR3 contains 15 residues. The CDR3 sequence: CSARDARLLQETQYF. The CDR3 DNA follows: TGCAGTGCTAGAGATGCCCGACTCCTCCAAGAGACCCAGTACTTC.

This clonotype was seen a handful of times. The gene calls are TRBV27 and TRBJ2-5, with D tentatively TRBD1 (6 bases). Germline loops: CDR1 MNHEY, CDR2 SMNVEV (reference sequence). The V end lost 6 bases, the J end lost 11 bases, and 25 bases lay between the germline ends. The CDR3 extends over 15 amino acids. For the CDR3, the DNA is TGTGCCAGCAGGGAACAGGGAGCGTGGATCGAAGAGCAGTACTTC. This codes for CASREQGAWIEEQYF.

The chain recombines TRBV18 with TRBJ2-1; the D is unclear. Germline V gene lookup returns CDR1 KGHSH and CDR2 LQKENI. The CDR3 loop spans 13 amino acids. V lost 2 bases to trimming and J lost 5 bases, with 7 bases between them. The CDR3 DNA sequence: TGTGCCAGCTCACCAAGGAACGACAATGAGCAGTTCTTC. This codes for CASSPRNDNEQFF.

The chain employs TRBV7-2 and TRBJ2-3; the D is unclear. The CDR3 covers 14 residues. CDR1 and CDR2 from the germline V gene are SGHTA and FQGNSA. V was pared by 0 bases and J by 5 bases, with 9 bases between. CDR3 loop: CASSLAFFRDTQYF. The CDR3 region has the DNA TGTGCCAGCAGCTTAGCGTTTTTCAGAGATACGCAGTATTTT.

This clonotype was counted only a few times. The chain couples TRBV27 to TRBJ1-1; D perhaps matches TRBD1 (5 bases). CDR1 and CDR2 from the germline V gene are MNHEY and SMNVEV (reference sequence). This CDR3 spans 15 amino acids. Trimming shortened V by 5 bases and J by 0 bases, and 13 bases separated the two germline ends. CDR3 DNA: TGTGCCAGCAGTGACAGCCCCGCAATGAACACTGAAGCTTTCTTT. Translation: CASSDSPAMNTEAFF.

CDR3 sequence (DNA): TGCGCCAGCAGCATGAATTGGGACCGATCCTACGAGCAGTACTTC. Encoded protein: CASSMNWDRSYEQYF. The V gene is TRBV5-1, the J gene TRBJ2-7, with D perhaps TRBD1 or TRBD2 (5 bases each). This CDR3 spans 15 amino acids. The germline V and J ends were trimmed by 4 bases and 1 base, with 15 bases remaining between them. Germline loops: CDR1 SGHRS, CDR2 YFSETQ.

The table lists this clonotype with a few counts. The chain links TRBV7-2 to TRBJ1-4; D is unresolved. This CDR3 contains 14 residues. Trimming pared 5 bases from V and 0 bases from J, leaving 7 bases between. Germline CDR1 reads SGHTA; CDR2 reads FQGNSA. CDR3 protein: CASSRSTTNEKLFF. The CDR3 DNA follows: TGTGCCAGCAGCCGAAGCACAACTAATGAAAAACTGTTTTTT. Combining the CDR3 with reference TRBV7-2 and TRBJ1-4 gives the whole variable domain GAGVSQSPSNKVTEKGKDVELRCDPISGHTALYWYRQSLGQGLEFLIYFQGNSAPDKSGLPSDRFSAERTGGSVSTLTIQRTQQEDSAVYLCASSRSTTNEKLFFGSGTQLSVL.